This T cell receptor (beta chain) was obtained from a study of cytomegalovirus exposure and HLA in healthy donors. The PCR had 60 Vbeta and 13 Jbeta primers. Assay: immunoSEQ multiplex PCR; the TCRdb copy retains only in-frame clones and omits some. The sample shows about 160,000 clones, approximately 79% of them seen only once. V lost 1 base to trimming and J lost 4 bases; unmatched junction nucleotides: 16. CDR1 and CDR2 (germline): SEHNR, FQNEAQ (reference sequence). This CDR3 comprises 19 residues. This clone has only a few counts. The specimen was PBMCs. The J gene is TRBJ2-3, the V gene TRBV7-9; 8 nucleotides agree with TRBD2. The TCR originated in a woman aged 50 to 60 in good health and CMV-seropositive. The chain's CDR3 is CASSLGPRGWTSKSDTQYF. The CDR3 DNA reads TGTGCCAGCAGCTTAGGTCCTAGGGGCTGGACTAGCAAGTCAGATACGCAGTATTTT. Together with reference TRBV7-9 and TRBJ2-3, the CDR3 gives the full variable domain: DTGVSQNPRHKITKRGQNVTFRCDPISEHNRLYWYRQTLGQGPEFLTYFQNEAQLEKSRLLSDRFSAERPKGSFSTLEIQRTEQGDSAMYLCASSLGPRGWTSKSDTQYFGPGTRLTVL.